Shown below are 8 T cell receptor beta chains from a single sample sequenced in a study of T cell repertoires in ileal Crohn's disease (dated by TCRdb to between 2017 and 2020). Library preparation used the immunoSEQ multiplex PCR assay. TCRdb stores this immuneACCESS table with in-frame sequences only. Part of the clones is absent; in the studies checked, under half of the shortfall reflects unresolved V genes, and no reason is known for the rest. The sample has about 15,000 clones on record, 75% to 85% of them singletons. The top ten constitute around 4.2% of the sample. The sample was ileal tissue. The receptors derive from an adult with Crohn's disease.

The chain uses TRBV5-1 and TRBJ1-1; D is ambiguous. This CDR3 has 15 amino acids. The V end lost 1 base, the J end lost 1 base, and 11 bases lay between the germline ends. Germline values: CDR1 SGHRS, CDR2 YFSETQ. CDR3 in DNA: TGCGCCAGCAGCTTGAATGTACAGAGGAACACTGAAGCTTTCTTT. This encodes CASSLNVQRNTEAFF.

The chain links TRBV2 to TRBJ2-7; weak D call: TRBD1 (6 bases). V was pared by 9 bases and J by 1 base, with 7 bases between. CDR1 and CDR2 from the germline V gene are SNHLY and FYNNEI. The CDR3 contains 11 residues. The CDR3 protein is CASTGSYEQYF. DNA for the CDR3: TGTGCCAGTACAGGGTCCTACGAGCAGTACTTC.

The V gene is TRBV6-6, the J gene TRBJ1-5; D not resolved. This CDR3 spans 15 amino acids. CDR1 is MNHNY, CDR2 SVGAGI, per germline (reference sequence). Trimming took 5 bases from V and 2 from J, leaving 13 bases between them. The CDR3 bases are TGTGCCAGCAGTAGCCGCGGGAATGGCAATCAGCCCCAGCATTTT. Its protein is CASSSRGNGNQPQHF.

The rearrangement joins TRBV6-1 to TRBJ2-5, with D tentatively TRBD2 (6 bases). Germline loops: CDR1 MNHNS, CDR2 SASEGT. Between the trimmed V and J ends, which lost 0 bases and 5 bases, there was a span of 16 bases. The CDR3 sequence is 16 residues long. The CDR3 coding sequence is TGTGCCAGCAGTGAAGCAGGAGGCGGGATTCCGGAGACCCAGTACTTC. This gives the protein CASSEAGGGIPETQYF.

Relative to its sample, this clone is large (0.1 to 1%). The rearrangement joins TRBV14 to TRBJ2-2; the match to TRBD1 covers 7 bases. This CDR3 region has 15 residues. Germline CDR1 and CDR2: SGHDN and FVKESK. With 1 base clipped from V and 6 bases from J, the junction kept 5 bases outside the gene matches. CDR3 coding DNA: TGTGCCAGCAGCCAAGTAGGGGGCTTGGCCGGGGAGCTGTTTTTT. This translates into CASSQVGGLAGELFF.

This chain links TRBV5-1 with TRBJ2-1; weak D call: TRBD2 (5 bases). Germline CDR1 and CDR2: SGHRS and YFSETQ. V was pared by 5 bases and J by 0 bases, with 12 bases between. The CDR3 is 15 residues long. DNA for the CDR3: TGCGCCAGCAGTGTGGACTGGAGCTCCTACAATGAGCAGTTCTTC. Translating it yields CASSVDWSSYNEQFF.

The gene calls are TRBV11-2 and TRBJ2-2; the match to TRBD1 covers 11 bases. The CDR3 length is 16 residues. With 5 bases clipped from V and 7 bases from J, the junction kept 9 bases outside the gene matches. Germline V gene lookup returns CDR1 SGHAT and CDR2 FQNNGV. CDR3 sequence: CASSRIQGQGGGELFF. The CDR3, as DNA: TGTGCCAGCAGCCGGATTCAGGGACAGGGGGGCGGGGAGCTGTTTTTT. Full variable domain (missing parts from reference TRBV11-2 and TRBJ2-2): EAGVAQSPRYKIIEKRQSVAFWCNPISGHATLYWYQQILGQGPKLLIQFQNNGVVDDSQLPKDRFSAERLKGVDSTLKIQPAKLEDSAVYLCASSRIQGQGGGELFFGEGSRLTVL.

The V gene is TRBV9, the J gene TRBJ1-6, with TRBD1 as a possible D gene (5 bases). This CDR3 spans 18 amino acids. CDR1 SGDLS and CDR2 YYNGEE come from the germline V gene. Trimming shortened V by 0 bases and J by 0 bases, and 13 bases separated the two germline ends. As DNA, the CDR3 is TGTGCCAGCAGCGTAGGGGCAGGGAGGAGCTCCTATAATTCACCCCTCCACTTT. This encodes CASSVGAGRSSYNSPLHF.